These 5 T cell receptor beta chains share one sample of origin, sequenced in a study of cytomegalovirus exposure and HLA in healthy donors. The study ran its PCR with 60 Vbeta and 13 Jbeta primers. Libraries were prepared by immunoSEQ multiplex PCR; TCRdb keeps only in-frame clonotypes and omits some of them. The table has some 150,000 clones, approximately 80% seen once. Sequencing was performed on PBMCs. These receptor sequences come from a woman aged 45-59 years in good health and CMV-seronegative.

This clone came up once. The V call is TRBV7-9, the J call TRBJ1-4; the match to TRBD1 covers 9 bases. The germline gives CDR1 SEHNR, CDR2 FQNEAQ (reference sequence). The V segment lost 3 bases and the J segment 7 bases; nucleotides outside the gene matches: 12. The CDR3 extends over 17 amino acids. The CDR3 spells CASSFRPAGQGGEKLFF. The CDR3 bases are TGTGCCAGCAGCTTCAGACCTGCGGGACAGGGAGGTGAAAAACTGTTTTTT.

The V call is TRBV13, the J call TRBJ2-2, with 13 bases fitting TRBD2. V shed 3 bases and J 3 bases; nucleotides not matched to a gene: 1. Looked up from germline, CDR1 is PRHDT and CDR2 is FYEKMQ (reference sequence). This CDR3 spans 16 amino acids. The CDR3 DNA is TGTGCCAGCAGCTTTGGACTAGCGGGGGACACCGGGGAGCTGTTTTTT. Residues: CASSFGLAGDTGELFF.

The genes are TRBV18 and TRBJ2-7, with D maybe TRBD1 (7 bases). Germline CDR1 KGHSH, CDR2 LQKENI. V lost 3 bases, J lost 4 bases, and 19 bases lay in between. The CDR3 totals 16 residues. The CDR3 DNA reads TGTGCCAGCTCACCCTCGGGACAGCGGAGGGGTTACGAGCAGTACTTC. Translation gives CASSPSGQRRGYEQYF.

A single count supports this clone. V gene TRBV2 combines with J gene TRBJ1-2; TRBD1 matches 10 bases. The trim removed 11 bases at V and 5 bases at J, leaving 8 bases unmatched. Germline V gene data show CDR1 as SNHLY and CDR2 as FYNNEI. The CDR3 runs to 13 residues. The DNA of the CDR3 is TGTGCCCTCTGGAGGGGACAGGGGTATGGCTACACCTTC. This sequence encodes CALWRGQGYGYTF.

This chain links TRBV19 with TRBJ1-1, with D perhaps TRBD1 (5 bases). This CDR3 is built from 13 residues. V was pared by 3 bases and J by 9 bases, with 14 bases between. The V gene's germline CDR1 is LNHDA and CDR2 SQIVND (reference sequence). The CDR3, as DNA: TGTGCCAGTAGTATGGCGTCCGCAGGGCAAGCTTTCTTT. This codes for CASSMASAGQAFF.